The 21 T cell receptor beta chains listed next were all sequenced from one sample in a study of neurological immune-mediated disorders. MiXCR, run by TCRdb on the 5' RACE reads, gives a single entry per CDR3 protein. The sample includes under 85,000 distinct CDR3 sequences, approximately 14% of them seen just once. Sequenced sample: PBMCs. These receptors came from a woman aged 50 to 60 in good health.

This clonotype occurred many times. The J gene is TRBJ2-7, the V gene TRBV27; 8 positions agree with TRBD1. Losses at the gene ends were 4 bases for V and 4 bases for J; bases not matched to a gene: 9. The CDR3 has 15 residues. Germline V gene lookup returns CDR1 MNHEY and CDR2 SMNVEV (reference sequence). The CDR3 DNA reads TGTGCCAGCAGTTCAAATTGGGGACAGGATTACGAGCAGTACTTC. It encodes CASSSNWGQDYEQYF.

In this sample, this clonotype turned up many times. CDR3 amino acids: CASSRTSGIGEQYF. The CDR3 DNA reads TGTGCCAGCAGTAGGACTAGCGGGATTGGAGAGCAGTACTTC. The gene calls are TRBV12-3 or TRBV12-4 and TRBJ2-7; 12 nucleotides line up with TRBD2. After removal of 5 bases from V and 7 bases from J, the junction contained 6 bases not matched to a gene. The CDR3 extends over 14 amino acids.

Concerning this clonotype itself: A much larger clone differs from this one at a single base, so this may be a read error. This chain connects TRBV27 to TRBJ1-5; the D is unclear. The CDR3 contains 15 residues. The germline V gene encodes CDR1 MNHEY and CDR2 SMNVEV (reference sequence). The CDR3 sequence: CASSLSFWQNQHQHF. The DNA for the CDR3 is TGTGCCAGCAGTTTATCGTTTTGGCAGAATCAGCACCAGCATTTT.

This clonotype showed up many times. The chain joins TRBV12-3 or TRBV12-4 to TRBJ1-5; D may be TRBD1 (6 bases). Trimming cost V 3 bases and J 0 bases, with 9 bases left between them. CDR3 length: 15 residues. DNA for the CDR3: TGTGCCAGCAGTTTGGACAGCTCTAGCAATCAGCCCCAGCATTTT. As protein: CASSLDSSSNQPQHF.

There are a few counts of this clonotype. The chain joins TRBV5-8 to TRBJ2-3; D remains ambiguous. This CDR3 comprises 16 residues. Germline CDR1 reads SGHTS; CDR2 reads YDEGEE. Trimming took off 4 bases at V and 1 base at J, with 16 bases between the two ends. The CDR3 is CASSPSYGRRTDTQYF. As DNA, the CDR3 is TGTGCCAGCAGCCCCTCGTATGGCAGACGCACAGATACGCAGTATTTT.

Ten or more counts support this clonotype. The CDR3 bases are TGCGCCAGCAGCCGAGGGGAGCCGGATTCACCCCTCCACTTT. Its protein is CASSRGEPDSPLHF. The rearrangement uses TRBV5-1 and TRBJ1-6, with D tentatively TRBD1 (5 bases). CDR3 size: 14 residues. V lost 4 bases and J lost 8, with 13 bases in between. CDR1 is SGHRS, CDR2 YFSETQ, per germline.

There are many counts of this clonotype. The chain recombines TRBV6-5 with TRBJ2-5; 12 nucleotides line up with TRBD2. Trimming at V came to 2 bases and at J to 3 bases, leaving 1 base not matched to a gene. The germline V gene encodes CDR1 MNHEY and CDR2 SVGAGI. This CDR3 comprises 15 residues. The CDR3 DNA reads as TGTGCCAGCAGTTACAGACTAGCGGGAGAAGAGACCCAGTACTTC. This gives the protein CASSYRLAGEETQYF.

The rearrangement uses TRBV5-1 and TRBJ1-1, with D tentatively TRBD1 (5 bases). Germline CDR1 and CDR2: SGHRS and YFSETQ. Trimming removed 3 bases from V and 0 bases from J, with 15 bases in between. There are 16 residues in the CDR3. CDR3 sequence (DNA): TGCGCCAGCAGCTCCGGGTGGGGGAACATGAACACTGAAGCTTTCTTT. Translated: CASSSGWGNMNTEAFF.

This clonotype was found a few times. The chain employs TRBV5-4 and TRBJ1-1, with 8 bases fitting TRBD1. CDR3 length: 16 amino acids. V lost 0 bases, J lost 4 bases, and 8 bases stayed unmatched. CDR1 and CDR2 from the germline V gene are SGHNT and YYREEE (reference sequence). CDR3 sequence: CASSLVVPGGGTEAFF. In DNA, the CDR3 is TGTGCCAGCAGCTTGGTCGTGCCAGGGGGCGGCACTGAAGCTTTCTTT.

This clonotype was observed at least ten times. This chain connects TRBV12-3 or TRBV12-4 to TRBJ2-4, with TRBD1 matching 8 bases. With 7 bases clipped from V and 0 bases from J, the junction kept 2 bases outside the gene matches. The CDR3 is made up of 14 amino acids. The CDR3 DNA sequence: TGTGCCAGCAATCAGGGGGCAGCCAAAAACATTCAGTACTTC. This gives the protein CASNQGAAKNIQYF.

The genes are TRBV28 and TRBJ2-4; tentative D call: TRBD2 (6 bases). Germline-derived CDR1 and CDR2 are MDHEN and SYDVKM. There are 15 residues in the CDR3. V lost 5 bases to trimming and J lost 9 bases, with 20 bases between them. CDR3 in amino acids: CASSVALVRGSIQYF. CDR3 in DNA: TGTGCCAGCAGTGTGGCCCTAGTCCGGGGGAGCATTCAGTACTTC.

This clonotype was detected ten times or more. The rearrangement uses TRBV7-2 and TRBJ2-1, with 9 bases identical to TRBD2. CDR3 length equals 15 residues. Germline V gives CDR1 SGHTA, CDR2 FQGNSA. V shed 5 bases and J 8 bases; nucleotides not matched to a gene: 10. The CDR3 coding sequence is TGTGCCAGCAGCCCCGTGGCTAGCGGGATCGATGAGCAGTTCTTC. The encoded protein is CASSPVASGIDEQFF.

This clonotype was detected many times. The chain is built from TRBV5-5 and TRBJ2-3; TRBD2 matches 8 bases. Trimming at V came to 0 bases and at J to 4 bases, leaving 4 bases not matched to a gene. The CDR3 spans 15 residues. The germline CDR1 and CDR2 sequences are SGHKS and YYEKEE (reference sequence). This CDR3 reads CASSLASTSADTQYF. DNA of the CDR3: TGTGCCAGCAGCTTGGCCTCGACTAGCGCAGATACGCAGTATTTT.

This clonotype occurred many times. The chain employs TRBV7-9 and TRBJ2-2, with D uncertain. The V gene lost 5 bases and the J gene lost 4 bases, with 8 bases spanning the gap. CDR1 and CDR2 (germline): SEHNR, FQNEAQ (reference sequence). CDR3 length: 13 amino acids. This chain's CDR3 is CASSPHVTGELFF. The CDR3 region has the DNA TGTGCCAGCAGCCCACATGTCACCGGGGAGCTGTTTTTT.

This clonotype has at least ten counts. The chain couples TRBV15 to TRBJ2-2; D not resolved. The V gene's germline CDR1 is LNHNV and CDR2 YYDKDF (reference sequence). Trimming cost V 4 bases and J 4 bases, with 13 bases left between them. This CDR3 region has 15 residues. The CDR3 here is CATSTYPSGTGELFF. CDR3 nucleotides: TGTGCCACCAGCACATACCCTAGTGGCACCGGGGAGCTGTTTTTT.

This chain links TRBV7-8 with TRBJ2-2, with 8 bases aligning to TRBD1. With 4 bases clipped from V and 5 bases from J, the junction kept 9 bases outside the gene matches. Germline V CDR1 and CDR2: SGHVS, FQNEAQ. The CDR3 totals 16 residues. This CDR3 reads CASSSTRTGRTGELFF. For the CDR3, the DNA is TGTGCCAGCAGCTCGACGAGGACAGGGCGGACCGGGGAGCTGTTTTTT.

Ten or more counts support this clonotype. The chain has TRBV7-8 and TRBJ1-2; the D gene is possibly TRBD1 (5 bases). The V gene lost 0 bases and the J gene lost 8 bases, with 13 bases spanning the gap. Per the germline V gene, CDR1 is SGHVS and CDR2 is FQNEAQ. This CDR3 spans 14 amino acids. In DNA, the CDR3 is TGTGCCAGCAGCTTAGCGGGCAGGGAGCACGGCTACACCTTC. It is translated as CASSLAGREHGYTF.

This clonotype appeared many times. The chain is built from TRBV5-6 and TRBJ1-5; D is unclear. Per the germline V gene, CDR1 is SGHDT and CDR2 is YYEEEE. The V end lost 0 bases, the J end lost 0 bases, and 7 bases lay between the germline ends. This CDR3 is 15 amino acids long. The CDR3 region is CASSLGVYSNQPQHF. The CDR3 DNA reads as TGTGCCAGCAGCTTGGGGGTATATAGCAATCAGCCCCAGCATTTT.

Many counts were recorded for this clonotype. This sequence joins TRBV28 and TRBJ2-3; D is undetermined. CDR3 size: 15 residues. The V end was cut by 5 bases, the J end by 2 bases, with 14 bases between. Germline loops: CDR1 MDHEN, CDR2 SYDVKM. CDR3 in amino acids: CASSPPTAHTDTQYF. The CDR3 DNA sequence: TGTGCCAGCAGTCCCCCCACAGCACACACAGATACGCAGTATTTT.

In this sample, this clonotype turned up many times. V and J are TRBV20-1 and TRBJ1-5; D is perhaps TRBD1 (5 bases). V was cut by 7 bases and J by 1 base, with 11 bases left in between. Per germline, CDR1 DFQATT and CDR2 SNEGSKA (reference sequence). CDR3 size: 13 residues. The DNA for the CDR3 is TGCAGTGGCTGGGCAGGGAGCAATCAGCCCCAGCATTTT. Amino acids: CSGWAGSNQPQHF.

The CDR3 DNA reads as TGCAGTGCTAGAGATGCCGAGAGAATTGGCAATGAGCAGTTCTTC. Amino acids: CSARDAERIGNEQFF. The V call is TRBV20-1, the J call TRBJ2-1, with no clear D. CDR3 size: 15 residues. Trimming stripped 0 bases from V and 6 bases from J, with 15 bases between. CDR1 is DFQATT and CDR2 is SNEGSKA in the germline V gene (reference sequence).